The 15 T cell receptor beta chains in this list originate from one sample, sequenced in a study of PD-L1 blockade in urothelial cancer. TCRdb's copy holds only in-frame clones and misses some; the assay was immunoSEQ multiplex PCR. The sample includes 40,000 or so clones, more than 65% of them seen just once. Here the sequenced sample was PBMCs, taken around atezolizumab (anti-PD-L1) treatment. The receptors shown here come from a man between 70 and 80 years old with urothelial cancer.

The chain recombines TRBV19 with TRBJ1-5; 11 positions match TRBD1. Trimming at V came to 8 bases and at J to 2 bases, leaving 5 bases not matched to a gene. CDR1 is LNHDA and CDR2 is SQIVND in the germline V gene (reference sequence). The CDR3 length is 15 residues. CDR3 nucleotide sequence: TGTGCCAGTGGGGGGACAGGGGGAGGCAATCAGCCCCAGCATTTT. This sequence encodes CASGGTGGGNQPQHF.

The V gene is TRBV9, the J gene TRBJ2-5; 7 bases line up with TRBD2. Per germline, CDR1 SGDLS and CDR2 YYNGEE. CDR3 size: 15 residues. V was clipped by 4 bases and J by 4 bases; unmatched bases: 10. In DNA form, the CDR3 reads TGTGCCAGCAGCCAAGCACTTGGGGGGGTAGAGACCCAGTACTTC. As protein: CASSQALGGVETQYF. The whole variable domain, remainder taken from reference TRBV9 and TRBJ2-5, is DSGVTQTPKHLITATGQRVTLRCSPRSGDLSVYWYQQSLDQGLQFLIQYYNGEERAKGNILERFSAQQFPDLHSELNLSSLELGDSALYFCASSQALGGVETQYFGPGTRLLVL.

This clone was seen more than once but under ten times. V is TRBV11-1 and J is TRBJ2-1, with 8 bases aligning to TRBD2. The junction had 5 bases not matched to a gene; V was cut back by 3 bases and J by 4 bases. The V gene's germline CDR1 is SGHAT and CDR2 FQDESV (reference sequence). The CDR3 extends over 15 amino acids. The CDR3 region is CASSFGGGIYNEQFF. CDR3 bases: TGTGCCAGCAGCTTTGGCGGGGGGATTTACAATGAGCAGTTCTTC. The variable domain in full, with the rest retrieved from reference TRBV11-1 and TRBJ2-1, is EAEVAQSPRYKITEKSQAVAFWCDPISGHATLYWYRQILGQGPELLVQFQDESVVDDSQLPKDRFSAERLKGVDSTLKIQPAELGDSAMYLCASSFGGGIYNEQFFGPGTRLTVL.

This rearrangement joins TRBV5-1 to TRBJ2-7, with D possibly matching TRBD1 (6 bases). CDR3 length equals 17 residues. V dropped 0 bases and J dropped 2 bases, with 18 bases sitting between them. CDR1 SGHRS and CDR2 YFSETQ come from the germline V gene. The CDR3 coding sequence is TGCGCCAGCAGCTTGGAGCGAGGGCTGGCAGGGGCCTACGAGCAGTACTTC. Translation gives CASSLERGLAGAYEQYF.

The J gene is TRBJ1-1, the V gene TRBV25-1; the match to TRBD1 covers 11 bases. The CDR3 runs to 16 residues. Unmatched junction bases numbered 9, after V lost 5 bases and J lost 4 bases. Germline V gives CDR1 MGHDK, CDR2 SYGVNS. CDR3 nucleotides: TGTGCCAGCAGTTCGGACAGGGGGCGTTCGGTCACTGAAGCTTTCTTT. Its translation is CASSSDRGRSVTEAFF.

The chain couples TRBV7-2 to TRBJ2-1, with D uncertain. The germline gives CDR1 SGHTA, CDR2 FQGNSA. The V end lost 2 bases, the J end lost 4 bases, and 18 bases lay between the germline ends. CDR3 length equals 17 residues. The CDR3 loop is CASSLNGEEVRYNEQFF. As DNA, the CDR3 is TGTGCCAGCAGCTTAAATGGAGAGGAAGTTAGGTACAATGAGCAGTTCTTC.

Only a few counts were recorded for this clone. This rearrangement joins TRBV7-8 to TRBJ2-2; 8 bases are a match to TRBD1. After removal of 5 bases from V and 4 bases from J, the junction contained 9 bases not matched to a gene. The CDR3 contains 16 residues. The germline V gene has CDR1 SGHVS and CDR2 FQNEAQ. As DNA, the CDR3 is TGTGCCAGCAGCGTCCGCGGACAGGGAGTCACCGGGGAGCTGTTTTTT. Its translation is CASSVRGQGVTGELFF.

The chain couples TRBV27 to TRBJ1-1; D call uncertain. This CDR3 is built from 17 residues. CDR1 and CDR2 from the germline V gene are MNHEY and SMNVEV (reference sequence). Trimming left V 6 bases short and J 1 base short, with 21 bases between. This CDR3 is CASRPVVRPGWNTEAFF. The CDR3 nucleotides are TGTGCCAGCAGGCCCGTCGTGAGACCGGGATGGAACACTGAAGCTTTCTTT.

The V and J genes are TRBV21-1 and TRBJ2-7; the table's D call, TRBD1, has no DNA check behind it. TRBV21-1 represents a pseudogene. The CDR3 has 16 residues. The CDR3 region is CASSPLKGNLLYEQYF. For the CDR3, the DNA is TGTGCCAGCAGCCCCCTTAAGGGGAATTTACTCTACGAGCAGTACTTC.

By frequency in the sample, this clone is large. The chain recombines TRBV5-6 with TRBJ2-7; 7 bases line up with TRBD2. This CDR3 contains 15 residues. From germline, CDR1 is SGHDT and CDR2 YYEEEE. Losses at the gene ends were 0 bases for V and 2 bases for J; bases not matched to a gene: 5. Here the CDR3 reads CASSLGGSLTYEQYF. The CDR3 DNA reads TGTGCCAGCAGCTTGGGCGGGAGCCTTACCTACGAGCAGTACTTC.

Details on this clone: At one end, the junction sequence differs from germline, possibly due to a read error. J is TRBJ2-7 and V is TRBV20-1; 8 nucleotides agree with TRBD2. This CDR3 region has 11 residues. Germline V gives CDR1 DFQATT, CDR2 SNEGSKA (reference sequence). The CDR3, as DNA: TGTAAACTAGCGGAGATCTACGAGCAGTACTTC. It codes for CKLAEIYEQYF.

The genes are TRBV27 and TRBJ2-2; TRBD2 agrees at 7 bases. The germline CDR1 and CDR2 sequences are MNHEY and SMNVEV (reference sequence). The CDR3 has 16 residues. V lost 5 bases and J lost 6; bases outside the gene matches: 12. The DNA of the CDR3 is TGTGCCAGCAGTGTATTGGCCCTCGGGAGGCCCGGGGAGCTGTTTTTT. Amino acid sequence: CASSVLALGRPGELFF.

The count of this clone is one. The chain links TRBV25-1 to TRBJ2-7, with TRBD2 matching over 8 bases. CDR3 size: 16 residues. Germline V gene lookup returns CDR1 MGHDK and CDR2 SYGVNS. Losses at the gene ends were 1 base for V and 3 bases for J; bases not matched to a gene: 8. The CDR3 region has the DNA TGTGCCAGCAGTGAATCGGGGGGGGCAGGGCTCTACGAGCAGTACTTC. Protein: CASSESGGAGLYEQYF.

This chain uses TRBV4-2 with TRBJ2-1; D might be TRBD2 (5 bases). Trimming stripped 0 bases from V and 5 bases from J, with 11 bases between. Germline V gene sequence: CDR1 LGHNA, CDR2 YNFKEQ. The CDR3 has 15 residues. The CDR3 sequence is CASSQDQDLDNEQFF. CDR3 nucleotide sequence: TGTGCCAGCAGCCAAGACCAGGACTTGGACAATGAGCAGTTCTTC.

V and J are TRBV7-2 and TRBJ2-2; 7 positions match TRBD1. The CDR3 totals 16 residues. J lost 2 bases, V lost 6 bases, and 9 bases had no gene match. Germline V gives CDR1 SGHTA, CDR2 FQGNSA. CDR3 nucleotides: TGTGCCAGCAGGCCACAGGGGCCCACCAACACCGGGGAGCTGTTTTTT. Its translation: CASRPQGPTNTGELFF.